The rows below give T cell receptor beta chains drawn from one sample of a study of shared clonotypes between healthy human individuals. Produced via immunoSEQ multiplex PCR; TCRdb's table is partial and in-frame only. In the table there are over 850,000 clones, 70% to 80% of which are singletons. Specimen: memory CD4+ T cells from PBMCs. These receptors were obtained from a man aged 18 to 35 in good health. Some clones in this sample may be carry-over from other donors' samples. Each CDR3 is given with its conserved first and last residue. The order of the fields is D gene, clone size, J gene, V gene, CDR3 DNA, CDR3 protein. A D gene is named only where the DNA matches it firmly. Clone size is stated in some rows and not others, as once, few, many or a class when expanded.

d_call: TRBD1
clone_size: few
j_call: TRBJ1-2
v_call: TRBV5-4
cdr3_nt: TGTGCCAGCAGCCCTGCCGGGACAGGGCAGATAGGGGGCTACACCTTC
cdr3_aa: CASSPAGTGQIGGYTF

d_call: .
clone_size: once
j_call: TRBJ1-1
v_call: TRBV28
cdr3_nt: TGTGCCAGCAGTTGGGGCTTCGTCGGGGAGAACACTGAAGCTTTCTTT
cdr3_aa: CASSWGFVGENTEAFF

d_call: .
clone_size: .
j_call: TRBJ2-5
v_call: TRBV11-2
cdr3_nt: TGTGCCAGCAGCACCCTGGACCGTGCTAGGGAGCAGTACTTC
cdr3_aa: CASSTLDRAREQYF

d_call: .
clone_size: .
j_call: TRBJ2-7
v_call: TRBV11-3
cdr3_nt: TGTGCCAGCAGCTCGGCCGGGAAAGCCTACGAGCAGTACTTC
cdr3_aa: CASSSAGKAYEQYF

d_call: .
clone_size: many
j_call: TRBJ1-1
v_call: TRBV5-1
cdr3_nt: TGCGCCAGCAGCTTGGAGGAAGGCACTGAAGCTTTCTTT
cdr3_aa: CASSLEEGTEAFF

d_call: .
clone_size: few
j_call: TRBJ1-3
v_call: TRBV4-1
cdr3_nt: TGCGCCAGCAGCCAAGACCTGTACACCATATATTTT
cdr3_aa: CASSQDLYTIYF

d_call: .
clone_size: .
j_call: TRBJ2-1
v_call: TRBV7-3
cdr3_nt: TGTGCCAGCAGCTTAAACGGACCCCTCAATGAGCAGTTCTTC
cdr3_aa: CASSLNGPLNEQFF

d_call: TRBD1
clone_size: .
j_call: TRBJ2-7
v_call: TRBV30
cdr3_nt: TGTGCCTGGAGTCACCGACAGGGCGAGCAGTACTTC
cdr3_aa: CAWSHRQGEQYF

d_call: TRBD2
clone_size: .
j_call: TRBJ2-3
v_call: TRBV27
cdr3_nt: TGTGCCAGCAAAAGGACTAGCGGATTTACAGATACGCAGTATTTT
cdr3_aa: CASKRTSGFTDTQYF

d_call: TRBD1
clone_size: .
j_call: TRBJ1-4
v_call: TRBV19
cdr3_nt: TGTGCCAGTAGTATGCGTCAGGGGGCTAATGAAAAACTGTTTTTT
cdr3_aa: CASSMRQGANEKLFF

d_call: .
clone_size: .
j_call: TRBJ2-7
v_call: TRBV18
cdr3_nt: TGTGCCAGCTCACCGCAACGGTACGAGCAGTACTTC
cdr3_aa: CASSPQRYEQYF

d_call: TRBD2
clone_size: .
j_call: TRBJ2-5
v_call: TRBV7-3
cdr3_nt: TGTGCCAGCAGCTTAAGGGGACTAGCAGAAGAGACCCAGTACTTC
cdr3_aa: CASSLRGLAEETQYF

d_call: .
clone_size: .
j_call: TRBJ2-7
v_call: TRBV28
cdr3_nt: TGTGCCAGCGAACAGGGTCGTGGGCAGTACTTC
cdr3_aa: CASEQGRGQYF

d_call: TRBD1
clone_size: .
j_call: TRBJ2-1
v_call: TRBV7-9
cdr3_nt: TGTGCCAGCAGCTCGGGACAGGGGGCTGGGGAGCAGTTCTTC
cdr3_aa: CASSSGQGAGEQFF

d_call: .
clone_size: .
j_call: TRBJ2-7
v_call: TRBV4-1
cdr3_nt: TGCGCCAGCAGCCCCAACACTTTTACCATAAGGAGCTCCTACGAGCAGTACTTC
cdr3_aa: CASSPNTFTIRSSYEQYF

d_call: TRBD1
clone_size: .
j_call: TRBJ1-3
v_call: TRBV11-3
cdr3_nt: TGTGCCAGCAGCTCCTTAAGAAGCTATGAACAGGGGGAGAACACCATATATTTT
cdr3_aa: CASSSLRSYEQGENTIYF

d_call: .
clone_size: .
j_call: TRBJ2-3
v_call: TRBV7-9
cdr3_nt: TGTGCCAGCAGCTACAGGACCACAGATACGCAGTATTTT
cdr3_aa: CASSYRTTDTQYF

d_call: .
clone_size: .
j_call: TRBJ1-3
v_call: TRBV6-1
cdr3_nt: TGTGCCAGCAGGGGGACGGGGCAACCTGGAAACACCATATATTTT
cdr3_aa: CASRGTGQPGNTIYF

d_call: .
clone_size: .
j_call: TRBJ2-7
v_call: TRBV7-2
cdr3_nt: TGTGCCAGCAGCCCATACAGGGCTTCCTACGAGCAGTACTTC
cdr3_aa: CASSPYRASYEQYF

d_call: .
clone_size: .
j_call: TRBJ2-7
v_call: TRBV28
cdr3_nt: TGTGCCAGCAGTTCAGATCGGGACCTCTCCTACGAGCAGTACTTC
cdr3_aa: CASSSDRDLSYEQYF

d_call: TRBD2
clone_size: many
j_call: TRBJ2-3
v_call: TRBV4-3
cdr3_nt: TGCGCCAGCAGCCAAGAGCTAGCGGGAGGGCCGACAGATACGCAGTATTTT
cdr3_aa: CASSQELAGGPTDTQYF

d_call: .
clone_size: .
j_call: TRBJ2-7
v_call: TRBV5-1
cdr3_nt: TGCGCCAGCAGCTTGGAAGGGCGCGGAGGAGGGGGTCTTACCTACGAGCAGTACTTC
cdr3_aa: CASSLEGRGGGGLTYEQYF

d_call: TRBD1
clone_size: once
j_call: TRBJ1-4
v_call: TRBV15
cdr3_nt: TGTGCCACCCACAGGGGCGGGTGGGCAACTAATGAAAAACTGTTTTTT
cdr3_aa: CATHRGGWATNEKLFF

d_call: .
clone_size: .
j_call: TRBJ1-1
v_call: TRBV11-3
cdr3_nt: TGTGCCAGCAGCTTAGGAGGCGACAGATTGAACACTGAAGCTTTCTTT
cdr3_aa: CASSLGGDRLNTEAFF

d_call: .
clone_size: .
j_call: TRBJ1-1
v_call: TRBV7-2
cdr3_nt: TGTGCCAGCAGCTTTACGACTTCTTCCGCTGAAGCTTTCTTT
cdr3_aa: CASSFTTSSAEAFF

d_call: .
clone_size: .
j_call: TRBJ2-1
v_call: TRBV7-8
cdr3_nt: TGTGCCAGCAGCATTCGTGACAGGCGTGAGCAGTTCTTC
cdr3_aa: CASSIRDRREQFF

d_call: .
clone_size: .
j_call: TRBJ1-4
v_call: TRBV7-2
cdr3_nt: TGTGCCAGCAGCTTAGGGCCGAGAGGGAGCGGCGAAAAACTGTTTTTT
cdr3_aa: CASSLGPRGSGEKLFF

d_call: TRBD1
clone_size: .
j_call: TRBJ1-4
v_call: TRBV4-1
cdr3_nt: TGCGCCAGCAGCTCCGGGACAGCGGCTGAAAAACTGTTTTTT
cdr3_aa: CASSSGTAAEKLFF

d_call: .
clone_size: .
j_call: TRBJ1-1
v_call: TRBV2
cdr3_nt: TGTGCCAGCAGTGTAGGGGTACAGGATCGTGGAACTTTCTTT
cdr3_aa: CASSVGVQDRGTFF

d_call: .
clone_size: few
j_call: TRBJ1-1
v_call: TRBV25-1
cdr3_nt: TGTGCCAGCAGTGGGGAGGACGCATTTTTTTTGAACACTGAAGCTTTCTTT
cdr3_aa: CASSGEDAFFLNTEAFF

d_call: .
clone_size: .
j_call: TRBJ1-5
v_call: TRBV27
cdr3_nt: TGTGCCAGCACTCGGGACTTCCGTAGCAATCAGCCCCAGCATTTT
cdr3_aa: CASTRDFRSNQPQHF

d_call: .
clone_size: few
j_call: TRBJ2-2
v_call: TRBV6-4
cdr3_nt: TGTGCCAGCAGTGAATATGACAGCCCCCACACCGGGGAGCTGTTTTTT
cdr3_aa: CASSEYDSPHTGELFF

d_call: .
clone_size: .
j_call: TRBJ2-5
v_call: TRBV2
cdr3_nt: TGTGCCAGCAGTGATTTGGCAGACCGGGAAAGAGAGACCCAGTACTTC
cdr3_aa: CASSDLADRERETQYF

d_call: .
clone_size: .
j_call: TRBJ1-2
v_call: TRBV7-9
cdr3_nt: TGTGCCAGCAGCCGATACGGGGGTGGCTATGGCTACACCTTC
cdr3_aa: CASSRYGGGYGYTF

d_call: TRBD2
clone_size: .
j_call: TRBJ2-1
v_call: TRBV7-3
cdr3_nt: TGTGCCAGCAGCCCGGGACTAGCGGGGTACAATGAGCAGTTCTTC
cdr3_aa: CASSPGLAGYNEQFF

d_call: .
clone_size: .
j_call: TRBJ2-3
v_call: TRBV5-6
cdr3_nt: TGTGCCAGCAGCTTGGGGTCGGGAGATACGCAGTATTTT
cdr3_aa: CASSLGSGDTQYF

d_call: TRBD1
clone_size: .
j_call: TRBJ2-2
v_call: TRBV4-1
cdr3_nt: TGCGCCAGCAGCCTGACAGGGGCAGGACTGAACACCGGGGAGCTGTTTTTT
cdr3_aa: CASSLTGAGLNTGELFF

d_call: .
clone_size: .
j_call: TRBJ1-5
v_call: TRBV19
cdr3_nt: TGTGCCAGTAGTATCGACAGAAGCAATCAGCCCCAGCATTTT
cdr3_aa: CASSIDRSNQPQHF